These T cell receptor beta chains were read from a single sample in a study of control samples from healthy donors and cancer patients. This table comes from immunoSEQ multiplex PCR, and its TCRdb copy is limited to in-frame clones, with some not included. The sample contains around 70,000 clones, approximately 86% of which appear only once. Material for sequencing was blood. The receptors stem from a man aged 60 to 69 in good health. Each CDR3 is given with its conserved first and last residue. A D gene is named only where the DNA matches it firmly. Clone size is given for some rows only: seen once, a few or many times, or a class if the clone is expanded.

-	TRBJ2-3	TRBV9	TRBD2	TGTGCCAGCAGCCCGTCGACTAGCGGACATCCGCAGTATTTT	CASSPSTSGHPQYF
few	TRBJ1-4	TRBV27	-	TGTGCCAGCAGTTTAAGGGGGACGGGGAATGAAAAACTGTTTTTT	CASSLRGTGNEKLFF
-	TRBJ1-5	TRBV5-8	-	TGTGCCAGCAGCTTGTTTCACGAGCAGCCCCAGCATTTT	CASSLFHEQPQHF
-	TRBJ1-6	TRBV7-2	TRBD1	TGTGCCAGCAGCTCAAACAGGGGGCGATGGGCCCTCCACTTT	CASSSNRGRWALHF
-	TRBJ1-1	TRBV6-5	-	TGTGCCAGCAGTCGTGACGGACTAATGAACACTGAAGCTTTCTTT	CASSRDGLMNTEAFF
-	TRBJ1-1	TRBV4-3	TRBD1	TGCGCCAGCAGCCAAGGGCGGGACAGGGGGAACACTGAAGCTTTCTTT	CASSQGRDRGNTEAFF
-	TRBJ1-4	TRBV28	-	TGTGCCAGCAGTTTTGCAGGGAATTGGAATGAAAAACTGTTTTTT	CASSFAGNWNEKLFF
-	TRBJ2-3	TRBV28	-	TGTGCCAGCAGTTCTGGCAGGACTGGATTCACAGATACGCAGTATTTT	CASSSGRTGFTDTQYF
-	TRBJ2-6	TRBV25-1	-	TGTGCCAGCAGTGATGCGAGCTCTGGGGCCAACGTCCTGACTTTC	CASSDASSGANVLTF
-	TRBJ1-5	TRBV7-2	-	TGTGCCAGCAGCTCCGGGACCGGAGTTCGGCAGCCCCAGCATTTT	CASSSGTGVRQPQHF
-	TRBJ2-7	TRBV11-2	TRBD1	TGTGCCAGCAGCTGGGGGGGACAGGGGGCCTACGAGCAGTACTTC	CASSWGGQGAYEQYF
-	TRBJ2-7	TRBV4-3	-	TGCGCCAGCAGCCAAGAAACCAGCTCCTACGAGCAGTACTTC	CASSQETSSYEQYF
-	TRBJ2-1	TRBV7-9	TRBD2	TGTGCCAGCAGCCCACTAGCGGGAGGGGGAAACAATGAGCAGTTCTTC	CASSPLAGGGNNEQFF
-	TRBJ2-1	TRBV11-2	TRBD2	TGTGCCAGCAGCTTGCTAGCGGGAGGGCCTTTACTCTACAATGAGCAGTTCTTC	CASSLLAGGPLLYNEQFF
-	TRBJ2-1	TRBV15	-	TGTGCCACCAGCAGAGATCGAAATTACTACAATGAGCAGTTCTTC	CATSRDRNYYNEQFF
-	TRBJ2-2	TRBV6-5	-	TGTGCCTCCGGGGGGCGAACCGGGGAGCTGTTTTTT	CASGGRTGELFF
few	TRBJ2-5	TRBV7-8	TRBD1	TGTGCCAGCAGCGGGGGGACAGGCGATGAGACCCAGTACTTC	CASSGGTGDETQYF
-	TRBJ2-1	TRBV19	-	TGTGCCAGCGCCCAGCGTTCCCAGTCAGGAGAGCAGTTCTTC	CASAQRSQSGEQFF
once	TRBJ1-2	TRBV27	-	TGTGCCAGCAGTTCCCAGGGTGGTGGCTACACCTTC	CASSSQGGGYTF
-	TRBJ1-6	TRBV7-2	TRBD1	TGTGCCAGCAGCTTAGACAGGGGGCGTTCCTCACCCCTCCACTTT	CASSLDRGRSSPLHF
-	TRBJ2-1	TRBV7-2	TRBD2	TGTGCCAGCAGCCGGACTAGCGGGCCCCTCGAGAAGTTCTTC	CASSRTSGPLEKFF
-	TRBJ2-1	TRBV12-5	TRBD1	TGTGCTAGTGGTTTGTCGGGACAGGGTAATGAGCAGTTCTTC	CASGLSGQGNEQFF
-	TRBJ1-4	TRBV6-4	TRBD1	TGTGCCAGCAGGGACAGGGGTTCGCATGAAAAACTGTTTTTT	CASRDRGSHEKLFF
-	TRBJ2-3	TRBV5-4	TRBD2	TGTGCCAGCAGCTTGGGCGGGGGTAGCACAGATACGCAGTATTTT	CASSLGGGSTDTQYF
few	TRBJ1-3	TRBV19	-	TGTGCCACCAGACAGAGCTCTGGAAACACCATATATTTT	CATRQSSGNTIYF
once	TRBJ2-1	TRBV7-2	TRBD1	TGTGCCAGCAGCTTAGTAGGGACAGGGGGAGACAATGAGCAGTTCTTC	CASSLVGTGGDNEQFF
many	TRBJ2-1	TRBV10-3	TRBD2	TGTGCCATCCATGACGGTAGCGGGATAAATGAGCAGTTCTTC	CAIHDGSGINEQFF
once	TRBJ1-1	TRBV11-2	-	TGTGCCAGCAGCTCATCCCCTCGAGGCAACACTGAAGCTTTCTTT	CASSSSPRGNTEAFF
-	TRBJ2-1	TRBV9	TRBD2	TGTGCCAGCAGCGTTTCGACTAGCGGTAACTACAATGAGCAGTTCTTC	CASSVSTSGNYNEQFF
-	TRBJ1-6	TRBV14	-	TGTGCCAGCAGCCTTAATTATAATTCACCCCTCCACTTT	CASSLNYNSPLHF
few	TRBJ2-7	TRBV6-2/TRBV6-3	-	TGTGCCAGCAGTGACACTAGCAACCCCGGGGGGCAGTACTTC	CASSDTSNPGGQYF
-	TRBJ2-7	TRBV19	-	TGTGCCAGTAGTCCGGGGGGCAGGTTGCACGAGCAGTACTTC	CASSPGGRLHEQYF